A single sample is the source of the 20 T cell receptor beta chains below, sequenced in a study of blood T cell repertoires in COVID-19. TCRdb's copy holds only in-frame clones and misses some; the assay was immunoSEQ multiplex PCR. The sample shows around 190,000 clones, over 80% of them seen only once. Sequencing used PBMCs or T cells enriched from blood (not recorded which). The receptors stem from a woman under 40 who had been exposed to COVID-19.

V is TRBV5-6 and J is TRBJ2-7; 9 bases align to TRBD1. The germline CDR1 and CDR2 sequences are SGHDT and YYEEEE. The CDR3 sequence is 16 residues long. V shed 4 bases, J shed 4 bases, and the junction held 12 bases outside the gene matches. This CDR3 reads CASSSNNGQGFYEQYF. DNA for the CDR3: TGTGCCAGCAGCAGTAACAACGGACAGGGGTTTTACGAGCAGTACTTC.

The rearrangement links TRBV2 to TRBJ1-2; 9 bases match TRBD1. This CDR3 has 14 residues. V shed 11 bases and J 4 bases; nucleotides not matched to a gene: 11. Germline values: CDR1 SNHLY, CDR2 FYNNEI. CDR3 nucleotides: TGTGCCGGAAGACTAGACAGGGGGGTCTATGGCTACACCTTC. This codes for CAGRLDRGVYGYTF.

The rearrangement links TRBV4-3 to TRBJ1-3, with no clear D. This CDR3 has 16 amino acids. The V gene lost 0 bases and the J gene lost 3 bases, with 12 bases spanning the gap. Germline V gene sequence: CDR1 LGHNA, CDR2 YSLEER. Here the CDR3 reads CASSQDPGEGGNTIYF. The CDR3 DNA sequence: TGCGCCAGCAGCCAAGATCCCGGGGAAGGTGGAAACACCATATATTTT.

V is TRBV3-1 (or the pseudogene TRBV3-2) and J is TRBJ2-5, with a possible D match to TRBD2 (6 bases). The CDR3 contains 12 residues. Per the germline V gene, CDR1 is LGHDT and CDR2 is YNNKEL (reference sequence). V shed 1 base and J shed 9 bases, with 9 bases lying between them. This CDR3 reads CASSQGGGAQYF. Here the CDR3 DNA reads TGTGCCAGCAGCCAAGGAGGCGGGGCCCAGTACTTC.

This chain joins TRBV6-5 and TRBJ1-1, with TRBD1 identical over 7 bases. Germline values: CDR1 MNHEY, CDR2 SVGAGI. The CDR3 length is 14 residues. V lost 0 bases to trimming and J lost 7 bases; unmatched junction nucleotides: 5. CDR3 bases: TGTGCCAGCAGTTACTCCTACAGGGGTGATGAAGCTTTCTTT. It codes for CASSYSYRGDEAFF.

This chain connects TRBV10-1 to TRBJ2-1; 12 nucleotides align to TRBD1. The CDR3 spans 17 residues. Germline CDR1 and CDR2: WNHNN and SYGVQD (reference sequence). After removal of 4 bases from V and 5 bases from J, the junction contained 9 bases not matched to a gene. As DNA, the CDR3 is TGCGCCAGCAGTGTCCGAGGGACAGGGGGCGCGGACAATGAGCAGTTCTTC. Its translation is CASSVRGTGGADNEQFF.

V and J are TRBV9 and TRBJ2-2; 8 bases are a match to TRBD2. Germline V CDR1 and CDR2: SGDLS, YYNGEE. CDR3 size: 17 residues. Unmatched junction bases numbered 12, after V lost 4 bases and J lost 4 bases. The CDR3, as DNA: TGTGCCAGCAGCCCCCGGGGGGCGGGGGGTGGCACCGGGGAGCTGTTTTTT. Its protein is CASSPRGAGGGTGELFF.

The CDR3 spells CASGFGGTGPYEQYF. As DNA, the CDR3 is TGTGCTAGTGGTTTTGGCGGGACGGGTCCCTACGAGCAGTACTTC. This chain connects TRBV12-5 to TRBJ2-7; weak D call: TRBD2 (6 bases). In germline, CDR1 is LGHNT, CDR2 FRNRAP. Between the trimmed V and J ends, which lost 3 bases and 2 bases, there was a span of 14 bases. This CDR3 is built from 15 residues.

The count of this clone is one. This sequence joins TRBV2 and TRBJ2-3, with 10 bases that match TRBD2. Germline V CDR1 and CDR2: SNHLY, FYNNEI. The CDR3 contains 14 residues. V shed 6 bases and J 4 bases; nucleotides not matched to a gene: 4. The CDR3 is CASRGGTSADTQYF. DNA for the CDR3: TGTGCCAGCAGGGGCGGGACTAGCGCAGATACGCAGTATTTT.

This clone was found a few times. This chain joins TRBV7-2 and TRBJ2-7, with 8 bases matching TRBD1. The CDR3 spans 15 residues. Per germline, CDR1 SGHTA and CDR2 FQGNSA. The J segment lost 9 bases and the V segment lost 8 bases, leaving 18 bases of the junction unmatched. In DNA form, the CDR3 reads TGTGCCAGCGGGACAGGCAGCCCCAGGTTGTATGGGCAGTACTTC. Translating it yields CASGTGSPRLYGQYF.

The chain recombines TRBV4-3 with TRBJ2-3; 8 bases fit TRBD2. CDR1 and CDR2 from the germline V gene are LGHNA and YSLEER. Trimming at V came to 0 bases and at J to 2 bases, leaving 7 bases not matched to a gene. This CDR3 comprises 17 residues. This chain's CDR3 is CASSQEASRGDTDTQYF. In DNA form, the CDR3 reads TGCGCCAGCAGCCAAGAAGCCTCGCGGGGGGACACAGATACGCAGTATTTT.

The gene calls are TRBV11-2 and TRBJ2-2; the match to TRBD2 covers 13 bases. V lost 2 bases to trimming and J lost 6 bases; unmatched junction nucleotides: 9. In germline, CDR1 is SGHAT, CDR2 FQNNGV. This CDR3 has 18 amino acids. The CDR3 reads CASSLRALAGGRAGELFF. The CDR3 DNA reads as TGTGCCAGCAGCTTACGTGCACTAGCGGGGGGGCGTGCCGGGGAGCTGTTTTTT.

The count of this clone is one. The chain uses TRBV19 and TRBJ1-1, with unresolved D. CDR3 size: 11 residues. CDR1 is LNHDA and CDR2 is SQIVND in the germline V gene (reference sequence). Trimming left V 3 bases short and J 11 bases short, with 10 bases between. The CDR3 region is CASSISGQAFF. The CDR3 bases are TGTGCCAGTAGTATCAGTGGCCAGGCTTTCTTT.

V and J are TRBV5-6 and TRBJ1-5; 7 bases match TRBD1. The junction had 10 bases not matched to a gene; V was cut back by 4 bases and J by 6 bases. CDR3 size: 15 residues. Germline lookup yields CDR1 SGHDT and CDR2 YYEEEE. The DNA for the CDR3 is TGTGCCAGCAGCCCCCGAGGGGGCTCGGTTCAGCCCCAGCATTTT. Encoded protein: CASSPRGGSVQPQHF.

The chain has TRBV4-1 and TRBJ2-5; tentative D call: TRBD2 (7 bases). V lost 1 base and J lost 2, with 14 bases in between. The CDR3 consists of 16 residues. The germline CDR1 and CDR2 sequences are MGHRA and YSYEKL. In DNA, the CDR3 is TGCGCCAGCAGCCAAGGGGCCAGGGGACTACAAGAGACCCAGTACTTC. Amino acids: CASSQGARGLQETQYF.

The chain recombines TRBV5-5 with TRBJ1-1; weak D call: TRBD1 (5 bases). Trimming took 4 bases from V and 1 from J, leaving 11 bases between them. The CDR3 sequence is 14 residues long. Germline assignment: CDR1 SGHKS and CDR2 YYEKEE (reference sequence). In DNA form, the CDR3 reads TGTGCCAGCAGCCTAATGACAGCGAACACTGAAGCTTTCTTT. Amino acid sequence: CASSLMTANTEAFF.

This rearrangement joins TRBV3-1 (or the pseudogene TRBV3-2) to TRBJ1-3, with D hard to call. The CDR3 contains 14 residues. Germline CDR1 reads LGHDT; CDR2 reads YNNKEL (reference sequence). V lost 1 base and J 7 bases, leaving 11 bases between the germline ends. The CDR3 DNA is TGTGCCAGCAGCCAAGGCTCCCCACACAACACCATATATTTT. It translates to CASSQGSPHNTIYF.

The CDR3 sequence is CASSPNTGSPLHF. The CDR3 nucleotides read TGTGCCAGCAGCCCAAACACAGGGTCACCCCTCCACTTT. The rearrangement joins TRBV11-3 to TRBJ1-6; perhaps TRBD1 as D (6 bases). Trimming removed 5 bases from V and 10 bases from J, with 12 bases in between. CDR1 and CDR2 from the germline V gene are SGHNT and YENEEA. This CDR3 region has 13 residues.

The rearrangement uses TRBV7-2 and TRBJ2-2; 7 bases fit TRBD1. Germline V gene sequence: CDR1 SGHTA, CDR2 FQGNSA. This CDR3 comprises 17 residues. The J segment lost 5 bases and the V segment lost 5 bases, leaving 14 bases of the junction unmatched. The CDR3 DNA sequence: TGTGCCAGCAGCGCCCGACAGGGAATCGTCGTGACCGGGGAGCTGTTTTTT. Protein: CASSARQGIVVTGELFF.

The rearrangement uses TRBV5-4 and TRBJ1-2; 7 bases are a match to TRBD1. CDR1 is SGHNT, CDR2 YYREEE, per germline (reference sequence). Trimming cost V 4 bases and J 4 bases; bases outside gene matches: 4. CDR3 length: 13 residues. As DNA, the CDR3 is TGTGCCAGCAGCCTGGGGACAGTCTATGGCTACACCTTC. Translated: CASSLGTVYGYTF.